These T cell receptor beta chains were read from a single sample in a study of T cell repertoires in cytomegalovirus infection. These receptors have no known antigen. TCRdb passed the reads through MiXCR, listing each CDR3 protein once. The table has 200,000 to 250,000 distinct CDR3 sequences, roughly 34% seen once. The source material was CD8+ T cells from cultured PBMCs, sampled from culture after CMV antigen stimulation. Source of these receptors: a human donor in good health (CMV status not recorded). Some clones in this sample may be carry-over from other donors' samples. Both conserved end residues are part of each CDR3. A D gene is named only where the DNA matches it firmly. Clone size, where shown, is once, few, many, or a class for clones that have expanded.

>.|TRBV25-1|TRBD1|TRBJ1-5
TGTGCCAGCAGTGATATAGACAGGGACCTAAGTCAGCCCCAGCATTTT
CASSDIDRDLSQPQHF
>few|TRBV20-1|TRBD1|TRBJ1-2
TGCAGTGCTAGAGATCCGACAGGGACCTTTAACTATGGCTACACCTTC
CSARDPTGTFNYGYTF
>.|TRBV15|.|TRBJ1-5
TGTGCCACCAGCAGGGTGGAGTACAATCAGCCCCAGCATTTT
CATSRVEYNQPQHF
>.|TRBV5-6|TRBD1|TRBJ1-1
TGTGCCAGCAGCTCCGGGACAGGGGGCGAGTCTTTCTTT
CASSSGTGGESFF
>many|TRBV7-2|TRBD1|TRBJ1-1
TGTGCCAGCACCCAACAGGGGGCCCTTGAAGCTTTCTTT
CASTQQGALEAFF
>.|TRBV6-5|.|TRBJ1-1
TGTGCCAGCAGTCTAACCCTGGTTGGGATCGAAGCTTTCTTT
CASSLTLVGIEAFF
>few|TRBV20-1|.|TRBJ2-7
TGCAGTGCTAGAGATCAAGGGGGTCTATCCTACGAGCAGTACTTC
CSARDQGGLSYEQYF
>few|TRBV20-1|.|TRBJ2-3
TGCAGTGCTAGAGAGGAAGGGGGGCCCGACACAGATACGCAGTATTTT
CSAREEGGPDTDTQYF
>.|TRBV7-9|TRBD1|TRBJ1-5
TGTGCCAGCAGCCCCCGGGACAGTCCAATCCCCCAGCATTTT
CASSPRDSPIPQHF
>once|TRBV19|.|TRBJ2-7
TGTGCCAGTAGTCCTCGGGGCGAGCGGGAGCAGTACTTC
CASSPRGEREQYF
>.|TRBV2|.|TRBJ2-2
TGTGCCAGCAGAGGGCCCCGGACGGACACCGGGGAGCTGTTTTTT
CASRGPRTDTGELFF
>.|TRBV3-1|.|TRBJ1-1
TGTGCCAGCAGCCCCAGGATAAAAACTCAGGGCACTGAAGCTTTCTTT
CASSPRIKTQGTEAFF
>many|TRBV19|.|TRBJ1-5
TGTGCCAGTAGTATAGTATGGGGGCTAGGGAATCAGCCCCAGCATTTT
CASSIVWGLGNQPQHF
>few|TRBV6-2/TRBV6-3|.|TRBJ1-5
TGTGCCAGCAGTTACCTGCGGGCTAGCAATCAGCCCCAGCATTTT
CASSYLRASNQPQHF
>.|TRBV7-6|.|TRBJ2-1
TGTGCCAGCAGCTTAGAAGCGGCCTACAATGAGCAGTTCTTC
CASSLEAAYNEQFF
>few|TRBV15|.|TRBJ1-2
TGTGCCACCAGCTCCCACAACAGGGACGGCTACACCTTC
CATSSHNRDGYTF
>.|TRBV4-1|.|TRBJ2-7
TGCGCCAGCAGCCAAGCCGGGGGCAGCTACGAGCAGTACTTC
CASSQAGGSYEQYF
>.|TRBV7-8|TRBD2|TRBJ2-3
TGTGCCAGCAGTCCACTCTTAGCGGGGGGGTATTTAAGGTCAACAGATACGCAGTATTTT
CASSPLLAGGYLRSTDTQYF
>few|TRBV29-1|TRBD1|TRBJ1-2
TGCAGCGTCAAGACCACAGGGGCCTTAAACGGCTACACCTTC
CSVKTTGALNGYTF
>.|TRBV29-1|TRBD2|TRBJ2-1
TGCAGCGTCTCCCAGGGACTAGCGGGAGAATGGCCCCCGAGAGTCTTC
CSVSQGLAGEWPPRVF
>.|TRBV2|.|TRBJ2-5
TGTGCCAGCATTTTCAATCGACACCGCCAAGAGACCCAGTACTTC
CASIFNRHRQETQYF
>few|TRBV20-1|.|TRBJ2-7
TGCAGTGCTAGAGATGGCGGACAATACGAGCAGTACTTC
CSARDGGQYEQYF
>many|TRBV19|.|TRBJ2-7
TGTGCCAGTAGTATAGGGGACGGCTACGAGCAGTACTTC
CASSIGDGYEQYF
>few|TRBV7-9|.|TRBJ2-4
TGTGCCAGCAGCTTACCACATCCCAAGCAATCTCCAAACATTCAGTACTTC
CASSLPHPKQSPNIQYF
>.|TRBV29-1|.|TRBJ2-7
TGCAGCGTTGAATTGTATGTCCGGGGTGCCCACGAGCAGTACTTC
CSVELYVRGAHEQYF
>.|TRBV29-1|.|TRBJ1-2
TGCAGCGTAGGCCGGGCAGGGGAGTCCCTAAACTATGGCTACACCTTC
CSVGRAGESLNYGYTF
>.|TRBV7-9|TRBD1|TRBJ2-7
TGTGCCAGCAGCTCAGGGGGTGGGCAGAGCTACGAGCAGTACTTC
CASSSGGGQSYEQYF
>.|TRBV7-2|.|TRBJ2-7
TGTGCCAGCAGCTTCCCTAGTGCCTACGAGCAGTACTTC
CASSFPSAYEQYF
>.|TRBV27|TRBD1|TRBJ1-1
TGTGCCAGCAGTTGGGGACAGGGGCTTACGGACACTGAAGCTTTCTTT
CASSWGQGLTDTEAFF